The 25 T cell receptor beta chains below come from one sample, sequenced in a study of early T cells in non-severe SARS-CoV-2 infection. TCRdb independently ran MiXCR on the 5' RACE reads; one entry per CDR3 protein. The sample comprises some 70,000 distinct CDR3 sequences, approximately 9.5% of which are singletons, and under 6.5% rests with the top ten. What was sequenced was whole blood. These TCRs come from an adult who was a healthcare worker with PCR-confirmed SARS-CoV-2 infection or an uninfected control (not recorded which).

The rearrangement joins TRBV20-1 to TRBJ2-4; 9 bases align to TRBD2. The germline V gene has CDR1 DFQATT and CDR2 SNEGSKA (reference sequence). The CDR3 runs 20 residues. J lost 0 bases, V lost 1 base, and 16 bases had no gene match. The CDR3 DNA follows: TGCAGTGCTAGAGGAGGACCGGGACTAGCCGGACTCCTAGCCAAAAACATTCAGTACTTC. Protein product: CSARGGPGLAGLLAKNIQYF.

This chain connects TRBV12-3 or TRBV12-4 to TRBJ2-7, with D possibly TRBD1 on 5 matching bases. The CDR3 length is 11 residues. The germline V and J ends were trimmed by 6 bases and 7 bases, with 10 bases remaining between them. CDR3 region: CASSPTGEQYF. The CDR3, as DNA: TGTGCCAGCAGCCCAACAGGAGAGCAGTACTTC.

This clonotype was recorded at least ten times. One end of the junction varies from germline; a read error may be responsible. This chain links TRBV7-3 with TRBJ2-5; D remains ambiguous. CDR1 is SGHTA and CDR2 is FQGTGA in the germline V gene. CDR3 size: 13 residues. The CDR3: CANSQEMEAPQYF. In DNA, the CDR3 is TGTGCCAACAGCCAAGAGATGGAAGCCCCCCAGTACTTC.

In its sample, this clonotype was seen many times. The V and J genes are TRBV7-2 and TRBJ2-3; perhaps TRBD2 as D (6 bases). Germline V gene lookup returns CDR1 SGHTA and CDR2 FQGNSA. The V end was cut by 1 base, the J end by 6 bases, with 17 bases between. The CDR3 spans 16 residues. The CDR3 DNA reads as TGTGCCAGCAGCTTAGTCGGGAGTAATGTCGACGATACGCAGTATTTT. Translation gives CASSLVGSNVDDTQYF.

This clonotype was seen at least ten times. The gene calls are TRBV7-8 and TRBJ2-1; D tentatively fits TRBD1 or TRBD2 (5 bases each). The germline V gene encodes CDR1 SGHVS and CDR2 FQNEAQ. There are 14 residues in the CDR3. V was pared by 5 bases and J by 5 bases, with 13 bases between. As DNA, the CDR3 is TGTGCCAGCAGCCTCCGGGACCGCCACAATGAGCAGTTCTTC. It translates to CASSLRDRHNEQFF. The entire variable domain, with the rest obtained from reference TRBV7-8 and TRBJ2-1, is as follows: GAGVSQSPRYKVAKRGQDVALRCDPISGHVSLFWYQQALGQGPEFLTYFQNEAQLDKSGLPSDRFFAERPEGSVSTLKIQRTQQEDSAVYLCASSLRDRHNEQFFGPGTRLTVL.

This clonotype was picked up a small number of times. The chain is built from TRBV6-2 or TRBV6-3 and TRBJ1-5; 8 nucleotides line up with TRBD1. Germline CDR1 MNHEY, CDR2 SVGEGT. Trimming cost V 1 base and J 7 bases; bases outside gene matches: 18. This CDR3 region has 19 residues. The CDR3 protein is CASSYFLKSGQGLGQPQHF. In DNA, the CDR3 is TGTGCCAGCAGTTACTTCCTAAAATCTGGACAGGGCTTAGGACAGCCCCAGCATTTT.

This clonotype has just a few counts. The rearrangement joins TRBV19 to TRBJ2-7; tentative D call: TRBD2 (6 bases). The germline CDR1 and CDR2 sequences are LNHDA and SQIVND (reference sequence). The CDR3 spans 15 residues. V shed 6 bases and J shed 1 base, with 16 bases lying between them. As DNA, the CDR3 is TGTGCCAGTAGCCGTACCGGGACTGGGTCCTACGAGCAGTACTTC. Translating it yields CASSRTGTGSYEQYF.

This clonotype has ten or more counts. The rearrangement links TRBV3-1 to TRBJ2-5; D is undetermined. Trimming left V 0 bases short and J 7 bases short, with 6 bases between. The germline V gene encodes CDR1 LGHDT and CDR2 YNNKEL (reference sequence). CDR3 length equals 12 residues. The CDR3 sequence is CASSQEAGTQYF. The CDR3 DNA follows: TGTGCCAGCAGCCAAGAAGCAGGGACCCAGTACTTC.

In its sample, this clonotype was seen a few times. This chain connects TRBV7-8 to TRBJ1-2; D uncertain. CDR1 and CDR2 from the germline V gene are SGHVS and FQNEAQ. The CDR3 is 17 residues long. V was shortened by 0 bases and J by 2 bases, with 16 bases between the two germline ends. This chain's CDR3 is CASSLARRQRSNYGYTF. DNA for the CDR3: TGTGCCAGCAGCTTAGCACGTCGTCAGAGGTCCAACTATGGCTACACCTTC.

This clonotype was counted ten times or more. This rearrangement joins TRBV29-1 to TRBJ2-3; TRBD2 matches at 8 bases. The CDR3 has 15 amino acids. Germline trimming cut 8 bases from V and 5 bases from J; bases unmatched to any gene: 15. The germline gives CDR1 SQVTM, CDR2 ANQGSEA. The CDR3 DNA reads as TGCAGCCATCCCTTTCCGGGGGGGCCCGAAGATACGCAGTATTTT. Translating it yields CSHPFPGGPEDTQYF.

The chain has TRBV6-1 and TRBJ1-1; the D is unclear. The germline V gene encodes CDR1 MNHNS and CDR2 SASEGT. The CDR3 loop spans 13 amino acids. The V and J ends lost 6 bases and 10 bases respectively, with 18 bases between them. The CDR3 DNA follows: TGTGCCAGCAGAACCGGGAATAGTGATATAGCTTTCTTT. Its protein product is CASRTGNSDIAFF.

The CDR3 DNA reads TGTGCCAGCAGCCATTACCAGGGGTCGCGGAACACTGAAGCTTTCTTT. Translating gives CASSHYQGSRNTEAFF. The V and J genes are TRBV3-1 and TRBJ1-1; tentative D call: TRBD1 (6 bases). The CDR3 contains 16 residues. V lost 3 bases and J 1 base, leaving 15 bases between the germline ends. The germline V gene has CDR1 LGHDT and CDR2 YNNKEL (reference sequence).

This clonotype has at least ten counts. The chain employs TRBV20-1 and TRBJ2-2; 9 bases are a match to TRBD2. V was clipped by 2 bases and J by 0 bases; unmatched bases: 4. In germline, CDR1 is DFQATT, CDR2 SNEGSKA (reference sequence). The CDR3 has 16 residues. The CDR3 reads CSARRLAGANTGELFF. DNA of the CDR3: TGCAGTGCTAGAAGATTAGCGGGAGCGAACACCGGGGAGCTGTTTTTT.

This clonotype was counted at least ten times. This chain connects TRBV29-1 to TRBJ2-1; 8 bases are shared with TRBD2. Germline values: CDR1 SQVTM, CDR2 ANQGSEA. With V trimmed by 4 bases and J by 9 bases, 8 bases remained unmatched. This CDR3 spans 13 amino acids. CDR3 amino acids: CSVAAGAGGEQFF. The CDR3, as DNA: TGCAGCGTTGCAGCGGGGGCAGGTGGTGAGCAGTTCTTC.

V and J are TRBV2 and TRBJ2-1; D unresolved. CDR1 and CDR2 from the germline V gene are SNHLY and FYNNEI. The CDR3 totals 12 residues. V dropped 1 base and J dropped 6 bases, with 4 bases sitting between them. The CDR3 loop is CASSEESNEQFF. The CDR3 nucleotides are TGTGCCAGCAGTGAAGAGAGCAATGAGCAGTTCTTC.

The CDR3 DNA reads as TGTGCCACCAGTGAGGATGACAAGGCTGGGGCCAACGTCCTGACTTTC. It encodes CATSEDDKAGANVLTF. The chain links TRBV24-1 to TRBJ2-6; unclear D gene. This CDR3 has 16 residues. Between the trimmed V and J ends, which lost 4 bases and 2 bases, there was a span of 11 bases. Germline V lookup: CDR1 KGHDR, CDR2 SFDVKD.

The V gene is TRBV20-1, the J gene TRBJ2-2; no clear D. Germline V gene lookup returns CDR1 DFQATT and CDR2 SNEGSKA (reference sequence). V was cut by 0 bases and J by 1 base, with 9 bases left in between. This CDR3 is 15 amino acids long. This CDR3 reads CSARDPELNTGELFF. The CDR3 DNA reads as TGCAGTGCTAGAGATCCGGAGTTGAACACCGGGGAGCTGTTTTTT.

This clonotype appeared many times. The rearrangement joins TRBV28 to TRBJ1-1; no firm D call. The CDR3 contains 14 residues. Germline-derived CDR1 and CDR2 are MDHEN and SYDVKM. V dropped 5 bases and J dropped 7 bases, with 17 bases sitting between them. The CDR3 is CASSPSGIKVEAFF. The DNA for the CDR3 is TGTGCCAGCAGTCCTTCCGGGATAAAGGTTGAAGCTTTCTTT.

This clonotype was counted a few times. The V gene is TRBV6-2 or TRBV6-3, the J gene TRBJ2-2; TRBD2 matches 7 bases. The CDR3 spans 14 residues. The germline gives CDR1 MNHEY, CDR2 SVGEGT. V gave up 8 bases and J gave up 1 base; unmatched junction bases: 4. DNA of the CDR3: TGTGCCAGCTTGGCTAGCGGGAACACCGGGGAGCTGTTTTTT. Its translation is CASLASGNTGELFF.

This clonotype was seen ten or more times. V is TRBV5-8 and J is TRBJ1-5, with 8 nucleotides matching TRBD1. The trim removed 4 bases at V and 6 bases at J, leaving 9 bases unmatched. This CDR3 is 15 amino acids long. Germline V gene sequence: CDR1 SGHTS, CDR2 YDEGEE. CDR3: CASSPYTGGGQPQHF. For the CDR3, the DNA is TGTGCCAGCAGCCCCTATACAGGGGGAGGTCAGCCCCAGCATTTT.

This clonotype appeared many times. The rearrangement links TRBV20-1 to TRBJ2-1; 15 positions agree with TRBD2. Losses at the gene ends were 4 bases for V and 3 bases for J; bases not matched to a gene: 10. The CDR3 covers 18 residues. Germline V gene sequence: CDR1 DFQATT, CDR2 SNEGSKA (reference sequence). This chain's CDR3 is CSAIAPGLAGGRYNEQFF. For the CDR3, the DNA is TGCAGTGCTATCGCCCCGGGACTAGCGGGGGGACGCTACAATGAGCAGTTCTTC.

This clonotype was counted ten times or more. DNA for the CDR3: TGTGCCAGCAGGGGGAGGAGACAGGGGACTAGCGGGAGGGCCGAAGATACGCAGTATTTT. This sequence encodes CASRGRRQGTSGRAEDTQYF. The chain carries TRBV2 and TRBJ2-3; TRBD2 matches 16 bases. This CDR3 contains 20 residues. V lost 6 bases to trimming and J lost 5 bases; unmatched junction nucleotides: 17. Looked up from germline, CDR1 is SNHLY and CDR2 is FYNNEI.

This clonotype has more than one count but fewer than ten. V is TRBV7-2 and J is TRBJ2-4, with D possibly TRBD1 on 8 matching bases. Trimming pared 5 bases from V and 6 bases from J, leaving 14 bases between. The CDR3 runs 14 residues. Germline V lookup: CDR1 SGHTA, CDR2 FQGNSA. The CDR3 DNA sequence: TGTGCCAGCAGCAACAGGGGGGGAGGAAACATTCAGTACTTC. Amino acid sequence: CASSNRGGGNIQYF.

The chain employs TRBV7-2 and TRBJ1-5; unclear D gene. In germline, CDR1 is SGHTA, CDR2 FQGNSA. V gave up 4 bases and J gave up 1 base, with 17 bases separating them. This CDR3 spans 17 amino acids. CDR3 in amino acids: CASSSNPRGRSNQPQHF. CDR3 DNA sequence: TGTGCCAGCAGCTCGAACCCTAGAGGACGGAGCAATCAGCCCCAGCATTTT.

This clonotype was seen at least ten times. The chain couples TRBV20-1 to TRBJ2-7, with 7 bases matching TRBD1. The V gene's germline CDR1 is DFQATT and CDR2 SNEGSKA (reference sequence). V trimming: 3 bases; J trimming: 2 bases; junction bases outside the gene matches: 4. CDR3 length: 13 residues. Written as DNA, the CDR3 is TGCAGTGCTAGGAACAGGGGAACCTACGAGCAGTACTTC. It is translated as CSARNRGTYEQYF.